The T cell receptor beta chain under discussion was sequenced for a study of T cells in tuberculosis. V gave up 3 bases and J gave up 6 bases; unmatched junction bases: 2. The CDR3 contains 15 residues. In germline, CDR1 is SGHTA, CDR2 FQGTGA. Regarding the study as a whole: Active tuberculosis TCR-alpha repertoires lay closer to GMM-specific TCRs than IGRA-negative controls, suggesting clonal expansion. Active tuberculosis patients had shorter CDR3-alpha; the beta difference was nonsignificant.

Libraries were prepared by immunoSEQ multiplex PCR; TCRdb keeps only in-frame clonotypes and omits some of them. The sample records about 34,000 clones, 80% to 95% being singletons. On average around 100,000 T cells per donor were immunosequenced. On this clone itself: Its cognate antigen is unknown.

The V call is TRBV7-3, the J call TRBJ2-1; TRBD2 matches 13 bases. This receptor was identified in a donor aged 10-29 years with latent tuberculosis or without tuberculosis infection. The sample comprised PBMCs. The CDR3 reads CASSLGLAGPNEQFF. CDR3 coding DNA: TGTGCCAGCAGCTTGGGACTAGCGGGGCCCAATGAGCAGTTCTTC.